This TCR beta chain was found in a study of blood T cell repertoires in COVID-19. Generated by immunoSEQ multiplex PCR, the TCRdb table keeps only in-frame clones and is missing some. The table has 150,000 to 200,000 clones, around four fifths seen once. Trimming removed 3 bases from V and 5 bases from J; junction bases left unmatched: 2. CDR1 is SNHLY, CDR2 FYNNEI, per germline. The CDR3 totals 14 residues. Specimen: peripheral blood. The chain couples TRBV2 to TRBJ1-5; 9 bases agree with TRBD1. This TCR derives from a man aged 65-85 years with acute or convalescent COVID-19. The DNA of the CDR3 is TGTGCCAGCAGTGATAGGACAGGGGATCAGCCCCAGCATTTT. Translated, it gives CASSDRTGDQPQHF.